One sample yielded the 25 T cell receptor beta chains listed below, sequenced in a study of blood T cell repertoires in COVID-19. The method was immunoSEQ multiplex PCR; TCRdb's version includes in-frame clones alone and lacks a portion of them. The data show some 150,000 clones, roughly 88% seen once. The sample comprised PBMCs or T cells enriched from blood (not recorded which). All receptors come from a man aged 45-65 years who had recovered from COVID-19.

The rearrangement joins TRBV7-9 to TRBJ2-7, with TRBD1 identical over 10 bases. CDR1 is SEHNR and CDR2 is FQNEAQ in the germline V gene (reference sequence). J lost 6 bases, V lost 0 bases, and 5 bases had no gene match. The CDR3 consists of 15 residues. As DNA, the CDR3 is TGTGCCAGCAGCTTAGCCCGGGACAGGGGAGGCGAGCAGTACTTC. This codes for CASSLARDRGGEQYF.

The genes are TRBV9 and TRBJ2-1; 13 nucleotides agree with TRBD2. Germline lookup yields CDR1 SGDLS and CDR2 YYNGEE. The trim removed 4 bases at V and 7 bases at J, leaving 5 bases unmatched. The CDR3 has 15 residues. The CDR3 here is CASSLRTSGRNEQFF. Written as DNA, the CDR3 is TGTGCCAGCAGCTTACGGACTAGCGGGAGAAATGAGCAGTTCTTC.

This chain joins TRBV9 and TRBJ2-2, with 9 bases fitting TRBD2. V dropped 4 bases and J dropped 4; count of bases not matched to a gene: 11. The CDR3 extends over 17 amino acids. Germline V gene data show CDR1 as SGDLS and CDR2 as YYNGEE. As DNA, the CDR3 is TGTGCCAGCAGCTCACATCCGGGACTAGCCTTCACCGGGGAGCTGTTTTTT. Translation gives CASSSHPGLAFTGELFF.

In its sample, this clone was seen once. This chain links TRBV6-2 or TRBV6-3 with TRBJ1-5; 12 bases align to TRBD1. The V gene end was trimmed by 2 bases and the J gene end by 2 bases; junction bases not matched to a gene: 10. Looked up from germline, CDR1 is MNHEY and CDR2 is SVGEGT. The CDR3 is 19 residues long. The CDR3 reads CASSYELGQGAGGNQPQHF. The CDR3 DNA reads as TGTGCCAGCAGTTACGAATTGGGACAGGGGGCGGGGGGCAATCAGCCCCAGCATTTT.

A single count supports this clone. The CDR3 loop is CASSPNRPPYEQYF. The CDR3 DNA reads as TGTGCCAGCAGCCCGAACAGGCCTCCCTACGAGCAGTACTTC. V is TRBV5-6 and J is TRBJ2-7, with D perhaps TRBD1 (5 bases). The CDR3 extends over 14 amino acids. CDR1 and CDR2 (germline): SGHDT, YYEEEE. Trimming pared 4 bases from V and 2 bases from J, leaving 13 bases between.

The chain has TRBV7-2 and TRBJ2-4, with a weak D call TRBD1 (6 bases). From germline, CDR1 is SGHTA and CDR2 FQGNSA. V shed 5 bases and J shed 0 bases, with 17 bases lying between them. This CDR3 has 17 amino acids. CDR3 DNA sequence: TGTGCCAGCAGCCTCAGGGGCGGCGACCTAGCCAAAAACATTCAGTACTTC. Translation gives CASSLRGGDLAKNIQYF.

The rearrangement joins TRBV27 to TRBJ1-5; no reliable D call. Trimming removed 3 bases at V and 2 bases at J, with 11 bases between. Germline CDR1 reads MNHEY; CDR2 reads SMNVEV (reference sequence). The CDR3 runs to 15 residues. CDR3 protein: CASSLVGSGNQPQHF. Written as DNA, the CDR3 is TGTGCCAGCAGTTTGGTCGGTTCGGGCAATCAGCCCCAGCATTTT.

This clone has just a few counts. This chain uses TRBV5-1 with TRBJ1-3, with D maybe TRBD1 (6 bases). This CDR3 comprises 16 residues. The germline gives CDR1 SGHRS, CDR2 YFSETQ. V lost 2 bases, J lost 0 bases, and 12 bases lay in between. CDR3 residues: CASSFSTGYSGNTIYF. The CDR3 DNA sequence: TGCGCCAGCAGCTTTTCTACAGGGTACTCTGGAAACACCATATATTTT.

V is TRBV28 and J is TRBJ1-4, with TRBD1 as a possible D gene (6 bases). There are 17 residues in the CDR3. Germline CDR1 and CDR2: MDHEN and SYDVKM. V was pared by 3 bases and J by 1 base, with 15 bases between. In DNA form, the CDR3 reads TGTGCCAGCAGTTTTGTCCTGCACAGGGTAACTAATGAAAAACTGTTTTTT. Protein sequence: CASSFVLHRVTNEKLFF.

The V and J genes are TRBV2 and TRBJ2-7; a possible D gene is TRBD2 (5 bases). The CDR3 is made up of 14 amino acids. CDR1 and CDR2 (germline): SNHLY, FYNNEI. Trimming removed 7 bases at V and 5 bases at J, with 18 bases between. The CDR3 protein is CASNENPPRDEQYV. The CDR3 bases are TGTGCCAGCAATGAGAATCCCCCGAGGGACGAGCAGTACGTC.

The chain joins TRBV2 to TRBJ1-5, with D perhaps TRBD1 (5 bases). Germline assignment: CDR1 SNHLY and CDR2 FYNNEI. CDR3 length: 16 amino acids. V lost 2 bases, J lost 2 bases, and 13 bases lay in between. CDR3 in amino acids: CASSELATARNQPQHF. CDR3 in DNA: TGTGCCAGCAGTGAACTAGCGACAGCCCGCAATCAGCCCCAGCATTTT.

This rearrangement joins TRBV27 to TRBJ2-2, with 8 bases identical to TRBD2. The CDR3 is 15 amino acids. The J segment lost 5 bases and the V segment lost 7 bases, leaving 9 bases of the junction unmatched. The germline V gene has CDR1 MNHEY and CDR2 SMNVEV (reference sequence). Here the CDR3 DNA reads TGTGCCAGCACCCCCGGGACTAGAGGAACCGGGGAGCTGTTTTTT. Translating it yields CASTPGTRGTGELFF.

The gene calls are TRBV6-2 or TRBV6-3 and TRBJ1-2; D gene uncertain. The CDR3 runs to 14 residues. CDR1 is MNHEY and CDR2 is SVGEGT in the germline V gene. With 0 bases removed from V and 4 bases from J, the gap between germline ends came to 9 bases. CDR3 amino acids: CASSYSSGVYGYTF. CDR3 DNA: TGTGCCAGCAGTTACTCGTCCGGGGTCTATGGCTACACCTTC.

The rearrangement joins TRBV5-5 to TRBJ2-5; the match to TRBD1 covers 10 bases. This CDR3 region has 15 residues. After removal of 5 bases from V and 1 base from J, the junction contained 5 bases not matched to a gene. CDR1 and CDR2 (germline): SGHKS, YYEKEE (reference sequence). Here the CDR3 reads CASSRRTGGQETQYF. The CDR3 region has the DNA TGTGCCAGCAGTCGGCGGACAGGGGGCCAAGAGACCCAGTACTTC.

The CDR3 sequence: CASSLGSTHQETQYF. The CDR3 nucleotides are TGCGCCAGCAGCTTGGGTAGCACCCACCAAGAGACCCAGTACTTC. This chain joins TRBV5-1 and TRBJ2-5, with D unresolved. The CDR3 loop spans 15 amino acids. Per the germline V gene, CDR1 is SGHRS and CDR2 is YFSETQ. Between the trimmed V and J ends, which lost 0 bases and 0 bases, there was a span of 9 bases.

The chain uses TRBV12-3 or TRBV12-4 and TRBJ1-2, with D possibly matching TRBD1 (5 bases). Trimming stripped 3 bases from V and 8 bases from J, with 13 bases between. The CDR3 contains 13 residues. The CDR3 DNA is TGTGCCAGCAGTTTTGGTGGGGGGAGAGGCTACACCTTC. Its translation is CASSFGGGRGYTF.

This sequence joins TRBV5-1 and TRBJ1-1, with D maybe TRBD1 (5 bases). Germline V gene data show CDR1 as SGHRS and CDR2 as YFSETQ. V was trimmed by 0 bases and J by 1 base, leaving 10 bases between them. The CDR3 consists of 15 residues. This CDR3 reads CASSLGLGENTEAFF. In nucleotides, the CDR3 is TGCGCCAGCAGCTTGGGTCTAGGGGAGAACACTGAAGCTTTCTTT.

The chain employs TRBV9 and TRBJ1-2; TRBD1 agrees at 7 bases. Germline V lookup: CDR1 SGDLS, CDR2 YYNGEE. The CDR3 extends over 15 amino acids. The V segment lost 0 bases and the J segment 4 bases; nucleotides outside the gene matches: 6. The CDR3 loop is CASSVGMGQPYGYTF. DNA of the CDR3: TGTGCCAGCAGCGTAGGGATGGGACAGCCCTATGGCTACACCTTC.

CDR3 DNA sequence: TGTGCCAGCAGTTACCCAGGAGAAGCTTTCTTT. Translation: CASSYPGEAFF. The chain has TRBV6-2 or TRBV6-3 and TRBJ1-1; D not certain. Deletions cut 2 bases from V and 8 bases from J, with 6 bases between. Germline V gene data show CDR1 as MNHEY and CDR2 as SVGEGT. This CDR3 has 11 residues.

The rearrangement links TRBV6-2 or TRBV6-3 to TRBJ2-7; TRBD1 aligns across 8 bases. The CDR3 totals 17 residues. Germline-derived CDR1 and CDR2 are MNHEY and SVGEGT. V shed 2 bases, J shed 0 bases, and the junction held 9 bases outside the gene matches. CDR3 DNA sequence: TGTGCCAGCAGTTACGGAGGCAGGGGGCGAAGCTCCTACGAGCAGTACGTC. It encodes CASSYGGRGRSSYEQYV.

The V gene is TRBV5-1, the J gene TRBJ2-1; D perhaps matches TRBD2 (5 bases). CDR1 and CDR2 from the germline V gene are SGHRS and YFSETQ. CDR3 length: 13 residues. V lost 6 bases and J lost 4, with 11 bases in between. The CDR3 DNA reads as TGCGCCAGCACCGGAGGTGGGTACAATGAGCAGTTCTTC. It translates to CASTGGGYNEQFF.

This clone was picked up many times. The identical CDR3 is also encoded by other nucleotide sequences in the sample. The V gene is TRBV5-1, the J gene TRBJ2-1; TRBD2 aligns across 11 bases. This CDR3 contains 14 residues. V trimming: 3 bases; J trimming: 4 bases; junction bases outside the gene matches: 0. From germline, CDR1 is SGHRS and CDR2 YFSETQ. The CDR3 coding sequence is TGCGCCAGCAGCTCTAGCGGGGGGTACAATGAGCAGTTCTTC. This sequence encodes CASSSSGGYNEQFF.

The chain uses TRBV18 and TRBJ2-1; 11 bases fit TRBD1. The germline CDR1 and CDR2 sequences are KGHSH and LQKENI. V dropped 1 base and J dropped 4; count of bases not matched to a gene: 6. The CDR3 extends over 17 amino acids. CDR3 sequence: CASSPLGDRGAYNEQFF. The CDR3 DNA reads as TGTGCCAGCTCACCACTTGGGGACAGGGGGGCTTACAATGAGCAGTTCTTC.

This chain connects TRBV7-8 to TRBJ1-4, with 7 bases aligning to TRBD1. Losses at the gene ends were 4 bases for V and 7 bases for J; bases not matched to a gene: 12. The CDR3 extends over 16 amino acids. Germline CDR1 reads SGHVS; CDR2 reads FQNEAQ. The DNA of the CDR3 is TGTGCCAGCAGCTCGTTCACAGGGGACGGGGGTGAAAAACTGTTTTTT. It specifies CASSSFTGDGGEKLFF. Full variable domain (rest looked up from reference TRBV7-8 and TRBJ1-4): GAGVSQSPRYKVAKRGQDVALRCDPISGHVSLFWYQQALGQGPEFLTYFQNEAQLDKSGLPSDRFFAERPEGSVSTLKIQRTQQEDSAVYLCASSSFTGDGGEKLFFGSGTQLSVL.

This clone was counted between two and nine times. V and J are TRBV5-1 and TRBJ1-2; D might be TRBD1 (6 bases). Germline V gene sequence: CDR1 SGHRS, CDR2 YFSETQ. V was cut by 0 bases and J by 3 bases, with 12 bases left in between. The CDR3 runs to 15 residues. The CDR3 region is CASSLARWTDYGYTF. For the CDR3, the DNA is TGCGCCAGCAGCTTGGCCCGTTGGACAGACTATGGCTACACCTTC.